This T cell receptor beta chain was observed in a study of T-cell reconstitution after alpha-beta-depleted transplantation in children. Trimming stripped 8 bases from V and 3 bases from J, with 13 bases between. This CDR3 is built from 13 residues. The V gene's germline CDR1 is MDHEN and CDR2 SYDVKM. The sample holds a few counts of this clonotype. What it binds is unknown. It was with unique molecular identifiers that the TCRbeta library was prepared. Via MiXCR, TCRdb re-called the PCR reads, giving one row per CDR3 protein. The sample holds hundreds of thousands of distinct CDR3 sequences, roughly a quarter seen once. Study-level points and caveats: T-cell counts and diversity at one year post-transplant came mainly from newly produced T cells.

The chain employs TRBV28 and TRBJ2-5; D not resolved. The clonotype was recovered from a female patient between 2 and 15 years old who had a stem cell transplant for congenital amegakaryocytic thrombocytopenia, so the T cells may come from the graft donor. The sequencing used PBMCs, mostly from graft donor cells, collected 360 days after TCRalphabeta/CD19-depleted stem cell transplant. CDR3 residues: CASGSVPEETQYF. The CDR3 region has the DNA TGTGCCAGCGGCTCCGTGCCAGAAGAGACCCAGTACTTC.